This T cell receptor beta chain was found in a study of graft-versus-host responses after intestinal transplantation. Looking at the study overall: Isolated intestinal, liver-intestinal, or multivisceral transplants were what recipients had. Among the recipients, all got anti-thymocyte globulin induction and then tacrolimus and steroids for roughly three years. Study-level results: GvH clonotypes were identified within recipient marrow, with a subset emerging first in ileum or blood.

TCRdb's copy holds only in-frame clones and misses some; the assay was immunoSEQ multiplex PCR. Found here are around 30,000 clones, 80% of them singletons; the top ten hold 3%. Regarding this clone: The antigen is not known.

The graft tissue was processed, and this released both intraepithelial and lamina propria lymphocytes. The input for sequencing was ileum tissue, taken 98 days after intestinal transplantation. This clonotype originated in a human patient who received an intestinal transplant, so some T cells may come from the graft donor.

The CDR3 coding sequence is TGTGCCAGCACGGGCACCGACAATGAGCAGTTCTTC. It is translated as CASTGTDNEQFF. The V call is TRBV9, the J call TRBJ2-1; D unclear. This CDR3 contains 12 residues. Germline CDR1 is SGDLS and CDR2 is YYNGEE. V gave up 6 bases and J gave up 5 bases, with 9 bases separating them. Complete variable domain (other parts from reference TRBV9 and TRBJ2-1): DSGVTQTPKHLITATGQRVTLRCSPRSGDLSVYWYQQSLDQGLQFLIQYYNGEERAKGNILERFSAQQFPDLHSELNLSSLELGDSALYFCASTGTDNEQFFGPGTRLTVL.